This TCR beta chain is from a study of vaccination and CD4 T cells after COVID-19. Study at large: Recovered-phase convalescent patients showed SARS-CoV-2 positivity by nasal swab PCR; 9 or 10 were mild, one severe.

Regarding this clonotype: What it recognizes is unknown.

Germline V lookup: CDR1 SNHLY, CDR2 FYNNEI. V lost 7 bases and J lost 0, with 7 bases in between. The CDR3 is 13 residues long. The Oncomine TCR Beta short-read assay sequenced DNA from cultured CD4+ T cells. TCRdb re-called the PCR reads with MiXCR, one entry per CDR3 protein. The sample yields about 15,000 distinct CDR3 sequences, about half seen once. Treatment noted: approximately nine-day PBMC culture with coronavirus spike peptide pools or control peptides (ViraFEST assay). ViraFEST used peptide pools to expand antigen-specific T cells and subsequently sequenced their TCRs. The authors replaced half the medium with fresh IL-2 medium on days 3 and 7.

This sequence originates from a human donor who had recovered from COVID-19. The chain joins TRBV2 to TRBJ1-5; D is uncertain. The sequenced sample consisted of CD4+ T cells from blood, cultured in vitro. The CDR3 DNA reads TGTGCCAGCACTACAGATAGCAATCAGCCCCAGCATTTT. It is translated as CASTTDSNQPQHF.